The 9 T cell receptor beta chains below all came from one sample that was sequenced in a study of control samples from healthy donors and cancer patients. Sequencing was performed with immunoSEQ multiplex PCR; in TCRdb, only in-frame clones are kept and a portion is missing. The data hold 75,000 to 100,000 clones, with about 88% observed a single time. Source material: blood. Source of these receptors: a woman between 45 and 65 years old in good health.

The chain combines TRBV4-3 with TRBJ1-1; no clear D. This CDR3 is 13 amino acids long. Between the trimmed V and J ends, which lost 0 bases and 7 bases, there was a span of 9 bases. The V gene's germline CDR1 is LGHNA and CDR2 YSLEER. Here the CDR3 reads CASSQDGSVEAFF. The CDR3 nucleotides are TGCGCCAGCAGCCAAGACGGGAGTGTTGAAGCTTTCTTT.

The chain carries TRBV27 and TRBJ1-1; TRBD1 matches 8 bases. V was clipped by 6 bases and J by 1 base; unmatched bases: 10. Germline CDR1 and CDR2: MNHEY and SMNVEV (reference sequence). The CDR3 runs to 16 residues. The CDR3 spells CASSRRLDRENTEAFF. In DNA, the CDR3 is TGTGCCAGCAGCCGCCGTCTGGACAGGGAGAACACTGAAGCTTTCTTT.

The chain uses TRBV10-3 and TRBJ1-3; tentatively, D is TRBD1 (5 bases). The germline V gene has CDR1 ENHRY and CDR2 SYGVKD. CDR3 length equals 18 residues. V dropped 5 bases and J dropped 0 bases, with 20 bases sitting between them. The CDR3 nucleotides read TGTGCCATCAGTCCCTCTGGAGGGGCCGTCAACTCTGGAAACACCATATATTTT. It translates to CAISPSGGAVNSGNTIYF.

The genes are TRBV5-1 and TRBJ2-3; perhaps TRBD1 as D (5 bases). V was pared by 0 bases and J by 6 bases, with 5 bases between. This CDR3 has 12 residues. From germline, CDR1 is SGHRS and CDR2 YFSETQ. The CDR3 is CASSLEGDTQYF. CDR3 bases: TGCGCCAGCAGCTTGGAGGGGGATACGCAGTATTTT.

CDR3 in amino acids: CASSSVAVEETQYF. DNA for the CDR3: TGTGCCAGCAGCTCAGTAGCCGTGGAGGAGACCCAGTACTTC. The V call is TRBV7-2, the J call TRBJ2-5; D uncertain. CDR3 length: 14 amino acids. V was shortened by 4 bases and J by 5 bases, with 14 bases between the two germline ends. CDR1 SGHTA and CDR2 FQGNSA come from the germline V gene.

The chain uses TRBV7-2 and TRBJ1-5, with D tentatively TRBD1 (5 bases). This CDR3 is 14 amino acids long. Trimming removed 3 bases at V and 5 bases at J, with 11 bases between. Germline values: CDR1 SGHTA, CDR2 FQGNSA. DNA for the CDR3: TGTGCCAGCAGCTTCGGGGGTGCTCATCAGCCCCAGCATTTT. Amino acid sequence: CASSFGGAHQPQHF. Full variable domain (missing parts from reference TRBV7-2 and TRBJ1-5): GAGVSQSPSNKVTEKGKDVELRCDPISGHTALYWYRQSLGQGLEFLIYFQGNSAPDKSGLPSDRFSAERTGGSVSTLTIQRTQQEDSAVYLCASSFGGAHQPQHFGDGTRLSIL.

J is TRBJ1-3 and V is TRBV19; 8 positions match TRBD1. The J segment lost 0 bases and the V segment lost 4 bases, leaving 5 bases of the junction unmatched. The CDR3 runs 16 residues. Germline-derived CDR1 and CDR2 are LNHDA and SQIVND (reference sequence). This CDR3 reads CASSTPGQASGNTIYF. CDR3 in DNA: TGTGCCAGTAGTACACCGGGACAGGCCTCTGGAAACACCATATATTTT.

As DNA, the CDR3 is TGTGCCAGCAGCTTAGTCGAGGGGATGTTACACTTT. Translation gives CASSLVEGMLHF. V gene TRBV7-6 combines with J gene TRBJ1-6; a weak D match, TRBD1 (5 bases). The CDR3 is 12 residues long. The germline gives CDR1 SGHVS, CDR2 FNYEAQ. With 1 base removed from V and 19 bases from J, the gap between germline ends came to 14 bases. The full variable domain, in which reference TRBV7-6 and TRBJ1-6 provide the parts outside the CDR3, is GAGVSQSPRYKVTKRGQDVALRCDPISGHVSLYWYRQALGQGPEFLTYFNYEAQQDKSGLPNDRFSAERPEGSISTLTIQRTEQRDSAMYRCASSLVEGMLHFGNGTRLTVT.

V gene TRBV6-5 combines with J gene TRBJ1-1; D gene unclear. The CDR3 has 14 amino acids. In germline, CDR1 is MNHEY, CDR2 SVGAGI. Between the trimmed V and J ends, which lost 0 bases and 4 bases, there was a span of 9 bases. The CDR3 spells CASSYSSRGTEAFF. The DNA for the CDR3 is TGTGCCAGCAGTTACTCGAGTCGGGGCACTGAAGCTTTCTTT.